This T cell receptor (beta chain) was observed in a study of shared clonotypes between healthy human individuals. Germline V CDR1 and CDR2: MNHNY, SVGAGI (reference sequence). V was trimmed by 2 bases and J by 3 bases, leaving 4 bases between them. The CDR3 is made up of 12 amino acids. Researchers ran the assay at a deep level. TCRdb's copy holds only in-frame clones and misses some; the assay was immunoSEQ multiplex PCR. The table includes around 2.3 million clones, approximately 96% detected once. The rearrangement joins TRBV6-6 to TRBJ1-1; D is unclear. Source material: naive CD4+ T cells sorted from blood. Documented subset: CD45RA+ positively selected. This receptor was obtained from a man aged 18 to 35 in good health. The CDR3 reads CASSYGHTEAFF. The CDR3 DNA is TGTGCCAGCAGTTACGGACACACTGAAGCTTTCTTT.